This passage covers 10 T cell receptor beta chains from one sample sequenced in a study of identical twins. A single record per CDR3 protein comes from TCRdb applying MiXCR to the 5' RACE reads. The profile shows about 470,000 distinct CDR3 sequences, 20% to 30% of them singletons. The same sample was also used in a study of T cells expressing NK-cell markers.

Material for sequencing was CD4+ T cells sorted from blood. The origin of the receptors is a woman under 30 in good health.

This clonotype was recorded a few times. The V call is TRBV15, the J call TRBJ1-2; 10 nucleotides align to TRBD1. CDR3 length equals 15 residues. V shed 5 bases, J shed 2 bases, and the junction held 5 bases outside the gene matches. Germline loops: CDR1 LNHNV, CDR2 YYDKDF (reference sequence). The CDR3 DNA reads as TGTGCCACCAGCCGGGACAGGGGACTCAACTATGGCTACACCTTC. It yields the protein CATSRDRGLNYGYTF.

V usage is TRBV27 and J usage is TRBJ2-6, with a weak D call TRBD1 (6 bases). CDR3 size: 14 residues. Germline CDR1 is MNHEY and CDR2 is SMNVEV (reference sequence). V was trimmed by 7 bases and J by 1 base, leaving 8 bases between them. This CDR3 is CASITGSGANVLTF. The CDR3 nucleotides read TGTGCCAGCATTACAGGGTCTGGGGCCAACGTCCTGACTTTC.

The chain uses TRBV28 and TRBJ1-1, with a tentative D call TRBD1 (5 bases). V was trimmed by 8 bases and J by 12 bases, leaving 16 bases between them. Germline lookup yields CDR1 MDHEN and CDR2 SYDVKM. CDR3 size: 11 residues. The CDR3 coding sequence is TGTGCCAGCGCGCCCGGGACGCCGACTTTCTTT. It yields the protein CASAPGTPTFF. Complete variable domain (other parts from reference TRBV28 and TRBJ1-1): DVKVTQSSRYLVKRTGEKVFLECVQDMDHENMFWYRQDPGLGLRLIYFSYDVKMKEKGDIPEGYSVSREKKERFSLILESASTNQTSMYLCASAPGTPTFFGQGTRLTVV.

The chain uses TRBV18 and TRBJ2-7; D is possibly TRBD1 (6 bases). The CDR3 loop spans 13 amino acids. Germline loops: CDR1 KGHSH, CDR2 LQKENI. Between the trimmed V and J ends, which lost 2 bases and 12 bases, there was a span of 17 bases. CDR3 protein: CASSPTLYRAMYF. As DNA, the CDR3 is TGTGCCAGCTCACCAACCCTTTACAGGGCGATGTACTTC.

The gene calls are TRBV5-1 and TRBJ2-2; D tentatively fits TRBD1 or TRBD2 (7 bases each). V lost 5 bases and J lost 3, with 20 bases in between. This CDR3 region has 17 residues. Germline CDR1 is SGHRS and CDR2 is YFSETQ. CDR3: CASSQGGTRKDTGELFF. In DNA, the CDR3 is TGCGCCAGCAGTCAGGGGGGGACCCGGAAAGACACCGGGGAGCTGTTTTTT. Drawing the rest from reference TRBV5-1 and TRBJ2-2, the complete variable domain is KAGVTQTPRYLIKTRGQQVTLSCSPISGHRSVSWYQQTPGQGLQFLFEYFSETQRNKGNFPGRFSGRQFSNSRSEMNVSTLELGDSALYLCASSQGGTRKDTGELFFGEGSRLTVL.

This clonotype showed up just a few times. The chain links TRBV10-3 to TRBJ2-7, with D unclear. CDR1 and CDR2 from the germline V gene are ENHRY and SYGVKD. V lost 3 bases and J lost 5, with 5 bases in between. This CDR3 contains 11 residues. The DNA of the CDR3 is TGTGCCATCAGTGACCTCGACGAGCAGTACTTC. Amino acid sequence: CAISDLDEQYF.

J is TRBJ1-2 and V is TRBV3-1, with D perhaps TRBD1 (6 bases). Germline CDR1 is LGHDT and CDR2 is YNNKEL (reference sequence). Between the trimmed V and J ends, which lost 5 bases and 1 base, there was a span of 11 bases. The CDR3 loop spans 14 amino acids. This chain's CDR3 is CASSTRGGNYGYTF. As DNA, the CDR3 is TGTGCCAGCAGCACCCGAGGGGGTAACTATGGCTACACCTTC.

This clonotype turned up a few times. The chain uses TRBV2 and TRBJ2-5; 11 nucleotides align to TRBD2. Germline V gene data show CDR1 as SNHLY and CDR2 as FYNNEI. The trim removed 4 bases at V and 3 bases at J, leaving 7 bases unmatched. This CDR3 is built from 16 residues. The CDR3 sequence: CASSGGGTSGKETQYF. CDR3 nucleotide sequence: TGTGCCAGCAGTGGGGGGGGGACTAGCGGAAAAGAGACCCAGTACTTC.

The V and J genes are TRBV5-6 and TRBJ1-2; D unresolved. The ends were cut back, 0 bases at V and 5 bases at J, with 11 bases in the middle. The CDR3 contains 14 residues. The germline V gene has CDR1 SGHDT and CDR2 YYEEEE. The CDR3 region has the DNA TGTGCCAGCAGCTTGGTCTCTAAGGGTTATGGCTACACCTTC. This sequence encodes CASSLVSKGYGYTF.

This clonotype was observed a few times. This sequence joins TRBV5-1 and TRBJ2-7, with a possible D match to TRBD1 (7 bases). The V and J ends lost 5 bases and 2 bases respectively, with 14 bases between them. The CDR3 has 14 amino acids. The germline V gene has CDR1 SGHRS and CDR2 YFSETQ. Here the CDR3 reads CASRPQGRTYEQYF. The CDR3 DNA follows: TGCGCCAGCAGACCACAGGGGAGGACCTACGAGCAGTACTTC. Together with reference TRBV5-1 and TRBJ2-7, the CDR3 gives the full variable domain: KAGVTQTPRYLIKTRGQQVTLSCSPISGHRSVSWYQQTPGQGLQFLFEYFSETQRNKGNFPGRFSGRQFSNSRSEMNVSTLELGDSALYLCASRPQGRTYEQYFGPGTRLTVT.